This TCR beta chain originates from a study of metastatic and nonmetastatic thyroid tumors. Study information: Patients with malignant and benign thyroid disease provided blood and tumor or nodule tissue, whose repertoires were compared.

The CDR3 spans 14 residues. V was clipped by 1 base and J by 5 bases, with 14 bases between them. Germline CDR1 and CDR2: GTSNPN and SVGIG (reference sequence). General study findings and limits: For both blood and tumor, malignant thyroid tumors reportedly showed significantly higher TCR beta diversity than benign nodules did.

Patients had received no treatment of any kind before thyroid surgery. TCRdb re-called clones via MiXCR from the PCR reads. The table includes tens of thousands of clones, 28% detected once. About this clone: Antigen: not known.

The material sequenced was blood. The sequence derives from a male donor with papillary thyroid cancer or a benign thyroid nodule (not recorded which). Some clones in this sample may be carry-over from other donors' samples. The gene calls are TRBV30 and TRBJ1-1; D not resolved. CDR3 DNA: TGTGCCTGGAGTGGCCGGGAGGGAGGGACTGAAGCTTTCTTT. Its protein product is CAWSGREGGTEAFF. Variable domain in full (rest from reference TRBV30 and TRBJ1-1): SQTIHQWPATLVQPVGSPLSLECTVEGTSNPNLYWYRQAAGRGLQLLFYSVGIGQISSEVPQNLSASRPQDRQFILSSKKLLLSDSGFYLCAWSGREGGTEAFFGQGTRLTVV.